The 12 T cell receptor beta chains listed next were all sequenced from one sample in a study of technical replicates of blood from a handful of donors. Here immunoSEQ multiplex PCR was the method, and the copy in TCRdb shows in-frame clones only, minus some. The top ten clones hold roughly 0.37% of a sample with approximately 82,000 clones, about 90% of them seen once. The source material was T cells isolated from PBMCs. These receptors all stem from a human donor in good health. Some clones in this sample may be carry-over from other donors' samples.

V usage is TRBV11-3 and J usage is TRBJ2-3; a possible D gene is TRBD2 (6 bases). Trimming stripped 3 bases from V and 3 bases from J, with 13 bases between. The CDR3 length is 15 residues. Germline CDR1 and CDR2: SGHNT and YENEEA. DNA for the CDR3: TGTGCCAGCAGCTTTTCGAGGGGACTGACAGATACGCAGTATTTT. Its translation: CASSFSRGLTDTQYF.

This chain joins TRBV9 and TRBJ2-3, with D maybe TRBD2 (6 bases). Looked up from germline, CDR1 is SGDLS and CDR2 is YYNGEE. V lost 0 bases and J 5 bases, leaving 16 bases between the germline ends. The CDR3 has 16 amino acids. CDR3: CASSVVTQWGGDTQYF. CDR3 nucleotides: TGTGCCAGCAGCGTAGTGACTCAATGGGGAGGAGATACGCAGTATTTT.

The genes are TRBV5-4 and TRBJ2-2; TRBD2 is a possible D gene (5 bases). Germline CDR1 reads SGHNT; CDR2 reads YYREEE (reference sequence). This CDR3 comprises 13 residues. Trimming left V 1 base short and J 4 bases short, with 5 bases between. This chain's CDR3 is CASSLTSTGELFF. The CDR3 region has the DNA TGTGCCAGCAGCTTGACTAGCACCGGGGAGCTGTTTTTT.

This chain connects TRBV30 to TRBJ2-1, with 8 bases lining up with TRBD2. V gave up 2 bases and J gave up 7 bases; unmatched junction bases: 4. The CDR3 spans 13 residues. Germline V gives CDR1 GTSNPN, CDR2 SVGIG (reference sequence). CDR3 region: CAWSRAGGNEQFF. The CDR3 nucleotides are TGTGCCTGGAGTAGGGCGGGAGGAAATGAGCAGTTCTTC.

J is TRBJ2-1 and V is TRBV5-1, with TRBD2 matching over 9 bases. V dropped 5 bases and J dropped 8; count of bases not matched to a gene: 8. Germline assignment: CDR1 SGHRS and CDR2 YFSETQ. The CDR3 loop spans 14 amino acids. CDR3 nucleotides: TGCGCCAGCAGGGTTAATAGCGGGAGCGATGAGCAGTTCTTC. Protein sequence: CASRVNSGSDEQFF.

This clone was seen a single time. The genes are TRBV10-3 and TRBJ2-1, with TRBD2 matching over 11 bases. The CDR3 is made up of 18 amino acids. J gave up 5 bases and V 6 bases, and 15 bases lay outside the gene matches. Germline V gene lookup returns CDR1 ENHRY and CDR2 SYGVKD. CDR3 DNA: TGTGCCATCAGCCTCTGGGTAGCGGGAGGGGTGTCGGACAATGAGCAGTTCTTC. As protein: CAISLWVAGGVSDNEQFF.

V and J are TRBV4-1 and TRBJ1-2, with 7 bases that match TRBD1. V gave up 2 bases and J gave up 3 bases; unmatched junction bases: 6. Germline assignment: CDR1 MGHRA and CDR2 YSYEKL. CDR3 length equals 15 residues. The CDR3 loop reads CASSQPGTDYYGYTF. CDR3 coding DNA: TGCGCCAGCAGCCAACCGGGGACAGACTACTATGGCTACACCTTC.

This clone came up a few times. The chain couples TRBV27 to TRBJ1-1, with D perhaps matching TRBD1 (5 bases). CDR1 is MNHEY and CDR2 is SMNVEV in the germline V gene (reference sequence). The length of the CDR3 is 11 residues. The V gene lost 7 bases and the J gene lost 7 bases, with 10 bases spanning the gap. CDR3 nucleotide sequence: TGTGCCAGCAAGACGGGGGATGAAGCTTTCTTT. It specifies CASKTGDEAFF.

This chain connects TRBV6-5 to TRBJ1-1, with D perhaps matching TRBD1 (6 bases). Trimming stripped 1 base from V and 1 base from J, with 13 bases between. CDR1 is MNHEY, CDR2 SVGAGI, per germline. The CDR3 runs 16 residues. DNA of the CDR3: TGTGCCAGCAGTTACTTTAATGGGGGGGCGAACACTGAAGCTTTCTTT. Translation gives CASSYFNGGANTEAFF.

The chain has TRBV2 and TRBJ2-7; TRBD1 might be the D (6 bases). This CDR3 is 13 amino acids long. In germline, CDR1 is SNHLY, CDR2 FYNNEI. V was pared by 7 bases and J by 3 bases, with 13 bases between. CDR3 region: CASNGEGDYEQYF. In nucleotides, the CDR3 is TGTGCCAGCAATGGAGAGGGGGACTACGAGCAGTACTTC.

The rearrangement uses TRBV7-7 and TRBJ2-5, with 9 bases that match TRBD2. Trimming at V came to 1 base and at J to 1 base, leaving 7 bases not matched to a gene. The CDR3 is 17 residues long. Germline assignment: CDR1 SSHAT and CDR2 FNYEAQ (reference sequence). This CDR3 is CASSLGSGGRAQETQYF. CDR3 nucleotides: TGTGCCAGCAGCTTAGGATCAGGCGGGAGGGCCCAAGAGACCCAGTACTTC. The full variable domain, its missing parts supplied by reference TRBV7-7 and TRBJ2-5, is GAGVSQSPRYKVTKRGQDVTLRCDPISSHATLYWYQQALGQGPEFLTYFNYEAQPDKSGLPSDRFSAERPEGSISTLTIQRTEQRDSAMYRCASSLGSGGRAQETQYFGPGTRLLVL.

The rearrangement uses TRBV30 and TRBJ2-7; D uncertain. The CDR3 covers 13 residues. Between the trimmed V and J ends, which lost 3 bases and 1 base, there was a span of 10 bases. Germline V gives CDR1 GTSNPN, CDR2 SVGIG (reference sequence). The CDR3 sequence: CAWSLDPSYEQYF. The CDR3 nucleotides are TGTGCCTGGAGCCTAGATCCTTCCTACGAGCAGTACTTC.